The T cell receptor (beta chain) described here comes from a study of T-cell memory formation after mild COVID-19. Whole-study context: In these data, TCR clusters were largely donor specific.

Germline CDR1 MNHEY, CDR2 SMNVEV (reference sequence). The CDR3 is made up of 16 amino acids. V was pared by 5 bases and J by 4 bases, with 18 bases between. Note on this clonotype: The target antigen is unknown.

TCRdb re-derived calls from the 5' RACE reads in MiXCR, one entry per CDR3 protein. The data show hundreds of thousands of distinct CDR3 sequences, with about 23% seen just once and 12% held by the top ten. Study-wide points: Clones that contracted from day 15 to 85 were balanced CD4/CD8, while later expanders leaned CD4+. Mostly located in CM and EM were contracting CD4+ clones, with contracting CD8+ clones located in EMRA.

The sample consisted of PBMCs or a T cell subset sorted from them (not recorded which). The receptor's source is an adult woman who had mild COVID-19 (a few samples of this study predate the infection). Cell type and time point are not known. The chain joins TRBV27 to TRBJ1-3; D possibly corresponds to TRBD1 (5 bases). The chain's CDR3 is CASSVLGDAAGNTIYF. Here the CDR3 DNA reads TGTGCCAGCAGTGTACTCGGGGACGCAGCGGGAAACACCATATATTTT.